The 6 T cell receptor beta chains reported below all come from one sample, sequenced in a study of T cell changes during pregnancy in multiple sclerosis. Libraries were prepared by immunoSEQ multiplex PCR; TCRdb keeps only in-frame clonotypes and omits some of them. The sample consists of some 44,000 clones, 88% of them appearing once. The material was CD4+ T cells from peripheral blood mononuclear cells, obtained in the second trimester of pregnancy. These receptors all come from a female donor with multiple sclerosis, enrolled in a pregnancy study.

In DNA, the CDR3 is TGTGCCAGCAGCCTGGTTGGGACAGGGGGACACTACGAGCAGTACTTC. As protein: CASSLVGTGGHYEQYF. V is TRBV28 and J is TRBJ2-7; 11 bases map to TRBD1. This CDR3 has 16 amino acids. Losses at the gene ends were 6 bases for V and 3 bases for J; bases not matched to a gene: 10. Germline values: CDR1 MDHEN, CDR2 SYDVKM.

V is TRBV27 and J is TRBJ2-4; 9 nucleotides match TRBD1. The V and J ends lost 7 bases and 2 bases, in that order; junction bases with no gene match: 9. CDR3 length equals 16 residues. Germline values: CDR1 MNHEY, CDR2 SMNVEV (reference sequence). The CDR3 coding sequence is TGTGCCAGCAAAAAACAGGGGGCGTCTACCAAAAACATTCAGTACTTC. Protein product: CASKKQGASTKNIQYF.

V is TRBV27 and J is TRBJ2-2, with a weak D call TRBD2 (6 bases). The CDR3 sequence is 18 residues long. Germline CDR1 reads MNHEY; CDR2 reads SMNVEV (reference sequence). Trimming pared 2 bases from V and 1 base from J, leaving 17 bases between. The CDR3 DNA reads TGTGCCAGCAGTTTACTAGGAGGGCTCCCTTTGAACACCGGGGAGCTGTTTTTT. Its translation: CASSLLGGLPLNTGELFF.

This chain connects TRBV2 to TRBJ2-1; 7 positions agree with TRBD1. The CDR3 sequence is 13 residues long. Germline CDR1 SNHLY, CDR2 FYNNEI. V lost 0 bases and J lost 9; bases outside the gene matches: 2. CDR3 amino acids: CASSEAGGGEQFF. The CDR3 DNA reads TGTGCCAGCAGTGAAGCAGGGGGCGGTGAGCAGTTCTTC.

The chain recombines TRBV5-6 with TRBJ2-1, with TRBD2 matching 9 bases. The CDR3 is 16 amino acids. The V and J ends lost 1 base and 7 bases, in that order; junction bases with no gene match: 9. Germline loops: CDR1 SGHDT, CDR2 YYEEEE. The CDR3 coding sequence is TGTGCCAGCAGCTTGCTGCGGGAGGGCCTGGATAATGAGCAGTTCTTC. Its protein product is CASSLLREGLDNEQFF.

The V and J genes are TRBV19 and TRBJ1-1, with D maybe TRBD1 (5 bases). Germline V gene data show CDR1 as LNHDA and CDR2 as SQIVND (reference sequence). V was clipped by 6 bases and J by 0 bases, with 11 bases between them. CDR3 length: 14 residues. The chain's CDR3 is CASRLDTLNTEAFF. As DNA, the CDR3 is TGTGCCAGTAGATTGGACACTTTGAACACTGAAGCTTTCTTT.